This TCR beta chain appears in the sequencing data of a study of Graves' ophthalmopathy and Graves' hyperthyroidism. Germline V gene sequence: CDR1 LGHNA, CDR2 YNFKEQ. Trimming took 1 base from V and 8 from J, leaving 14 bases between them. This CDR3 is 14 amino acids long. Amplification from RNA transcripts yielded the TCR beta CDR3 regions. First-round RT-PCR employed HTBI primers, with a second-round multiplex PCR after it. TCRdb recomputed calls from the multiplex PCR reads with MiXCR, one row per CDR3 protein. The sample includes a few hundred thousand distinct CDR3 sequences, approximately 15% of them seen just once. The sample holds many counts of this clonotype.

Sequencing was done on a sample of peripheral blood. This TCR was sampled from a woman between 18 and 29 years old with stable Graves' hyperthyroidism. The chain carries TRBV4-2 and TRBJ1-2, with D possibly matching TRBD1 (5 bases). The CDR3 bases are TGTGCCAGCAGCCAAGGATCGGGGCTGAGAGGCTACACCTTC. Its protein product is CASSQGSGLRGYTF.